This is a list of T cell receptor beta chains from one sample in a study of beta chain features in type 1 diabetes. Assay: immunoSEQ multiplex PCR; the TCRdb copy retains only in-frame clones and omits some. The sample includes 35,000 or so clones, 55% to 70% of them seen just once. Specimen: Tregs from blood. The source of these receptors is a woman in her twenties or thirties in good health. The CDR3 runs from the conserved cysteine through the conserved F or W. D genes are given only for firm matches. Clone size appears in some rows only: once, few, many, or a class for an expanded clone.

d_call j_call v_call clone_size cdr3_aa cdr3_nt
NA TRBJ1-4 TRBV29-1 NA CSVVGGQGKLFF TGCAGCGTTGTCGGTGGGCAAGGAAAACTGTTTTTT
TRBD2 TRBJ2-1 TRBV28 NA CASIFLAGGRNEQFF TGTGCCAGCATCTTCCTAGCGGGAGGGCGTAATGAGCAGTTCTTC
NA TRBJ2-7 TRBV5-6 few CASSYDSYEQYF TGTGCCAGCAGTTACGACAGCTACGAGCAGTACTTC
TRBD1 TRBJ1-1 TRBV5-5 few CASSLVARGITEAFF TGTGCCAGCAGCTTGGTTGCCAGGGGGATCACTGAAGCTTTCTTT
TRBD2 TRBJ2-3 TRBV5-1 NA CASSLATSGSTDTQYF TGCGCCAGCAGCTTGGCGACTAGCGGGAGTACAGATACGCAGTATTTT
NA TRBJ2-7 TRBV20-1 medium-sized CSAQGPGEQYF TGCAGTGCTCAGGGGCCGGGCGAGCAGTACTTC
TRBD2 TRBJ2-1 TRBV9 NA CASSPAGGPNEQFF TGTGCCAGCAGCCCAGCGGGGGGCCCCAATGAGCAGTTCTTC
TRBD1 TRBJ1-2 TRBV5-1 NA CASSLVGQGYYGYTF TGCGCCAGCAGCTTGGTGGGACAGGGATACTATGGCTACACCTTC
NA TRBJ1-1 TRBV18 NA CASSPPNYGPTEAFF TGTGCCAGCTCACCACCGAACTATGGCCCCACTGAAGCTTTCTTT
NA TRBJ2-3 TRBV27 few CASSRRRYTDTQYF TGTGCCAGCAGCCGTAGGAGGTACACAGATACGCAGTATTTT
NA TRBJ2-7 TRBV7-2 NA CASSLGAWGFGQTYEQYF TGTGCCAGCAGCTTAGGGGCCTGGGGCTTTGGACAAACCTACGAGCAGTACTTC
TRBD1 TRBJ2-7 TRBV18 NA CASSPTRTRDRFTYEQYF TGTGCCAGCTCACCAACCCGTACTCGGGACAGGTTCACGTACGAGCAGTACTTC
NA TRBJ1-5 TRBV7-9 NA CASSLGRGSSQPQHF TGTGCCAGCAGCTTAGGCCGGGGTTCCAGTCAGCCCCAGCATTTT
TRBD2 TRBJ2-4 TRBV28 few CASLSGSVPKNIQYF TGTGCCAGCCTTAGCGGGAGCGTACCCAAAAACATTCAGTACTTC
TRBD2 TRBJ2-1 TRBV4-3 NA CASSQAGTTYNEQFF TGCGCCAGCAGCCAAGCGGGGACTACCTACAATGAGCAGTTCTTC
NA TRBJ2-4 TRBV7-9 NA CASSLDRVHIQYF TGTGCCAGCAGCTTAGACAGGGTGCACATTCAGTACTTC
NA TRBJ1-3 TRBV6-1 NA CASSAGISGNTIYF TGTGCCAGCAGCGCAGGCATCTCTGGAAACACCATATATTTT
TRBD1 TRBJ1-4 TRBV6-5 NA CASRNRGVAEKLFF TGTGCCAGCAGAAACAGGGGAGTAGCTGAAAAACTGTTTTTT
TRBD1 TRBJ2-6 TRBV5-1 NA CASSSRLGSRGGGAGANVLTF TGCGCCAGCAGCTCAAGGCTCGGGTCTCGAGGGGGCGGAGCTGGGGCCAACGTCCTGACTTTC
NA TRBJ2-3 TRBV5-4 NA CASSPPGGSLGTDTQYF TGTGCCAGCAGCCCCCCTGGGGGGAGCCTCGGCACAGATACGCAGTATTTT
NA TRBJ2-7 TRBV28 NA CASSLPSQGYEQYF TGTGCCAGCAGTTTACCATCGCAGGGCTACGAGCAGTACTTC
TRBD2 TRBJ2-1 TRBV7-2 few CASSRTSGTNEQFF TGTGCCAGCAGCCGGACTAGCGGGACTAATGAGCAGTTCTTC
TRBD1 TRBJ1-1 TRBV5-8 once CASSLWGTANTEAFF TGTGCCAGCAGCTTGTGGGGGACAGCGAACACTGAAGCTTTCTTT
NA TRBJ2-3 TRBV7-9 once CASSLSTATGTDTQYF TGTGCCAGCAGCCTCTCGACTGCGACAGGCACAGATACGCAGTATTTT
NA TRBJ1-2 TRBV30 NA CAWSVRTTASYGYTF TGTGCCTGGAGTGTACGAACGACAGCTTCCTATGGCTACACCTTC